This T cell receptor (beta chain) derives from a study of blood T cell repertoires in COVID-19. TCRdb's table, derived via immunoSEQ multiplex PCR, lists solely in-frame clones and lacks some. The table includes a few hundred thousand clones, 88% detected once. Input material: PBMCs or T cells enriched from blood (not recorded which). The origin of this receptor is a woman aged 18 to 35 who had recovered from COVID-19.

CDR3 sequence reads: CASSLGDESPYGYTF. CDR3 in DNA: TGCGCCAGCAGCTTGGGAGATGAGAGCCCCTATGGCTACACCTTC. The chain couples TRBV5-1 to TRBJ1-2; D remains ambiguous. The CDR3 contains 15 residues. Germline assignment: CDR1 SGHRS and CDR2 YFSETQ. The ends were cut back, 0 bases at V and 4 bases at J, with 13 bases in the middle.